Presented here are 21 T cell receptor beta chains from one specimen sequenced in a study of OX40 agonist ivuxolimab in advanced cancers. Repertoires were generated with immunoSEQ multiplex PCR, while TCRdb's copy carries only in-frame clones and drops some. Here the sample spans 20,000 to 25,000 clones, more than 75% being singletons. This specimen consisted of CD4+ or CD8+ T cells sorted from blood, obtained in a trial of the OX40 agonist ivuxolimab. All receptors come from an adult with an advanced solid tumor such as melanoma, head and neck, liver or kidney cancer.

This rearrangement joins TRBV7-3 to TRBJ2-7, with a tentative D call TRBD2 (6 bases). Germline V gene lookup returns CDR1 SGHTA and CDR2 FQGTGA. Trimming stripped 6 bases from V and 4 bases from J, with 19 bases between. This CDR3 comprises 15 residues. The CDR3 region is CASSSHPGLQYEQYF. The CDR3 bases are TGTGCCAGCAGTTCTCATCCGGGACTCCAGTACGAGCAGTACTTC.

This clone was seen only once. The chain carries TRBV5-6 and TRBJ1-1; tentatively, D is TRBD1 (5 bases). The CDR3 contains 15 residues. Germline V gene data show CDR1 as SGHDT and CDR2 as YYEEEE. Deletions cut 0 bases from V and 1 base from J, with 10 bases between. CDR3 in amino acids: CASSLEGQRNTEAFF. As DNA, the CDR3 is TGTGCCAGCAGCTTGGAGGGGCAGAGGAACACTGAAGCTTTCTTT.

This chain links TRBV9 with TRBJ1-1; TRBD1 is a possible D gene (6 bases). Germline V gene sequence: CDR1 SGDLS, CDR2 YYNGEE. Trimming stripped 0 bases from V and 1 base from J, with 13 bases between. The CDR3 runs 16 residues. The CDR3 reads CASSVAEDRTNTEAFF. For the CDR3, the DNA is TGTGCCAGCAGCGTAGCGGAGGACAGAACGAACACTGAAGCTTTCTTT.

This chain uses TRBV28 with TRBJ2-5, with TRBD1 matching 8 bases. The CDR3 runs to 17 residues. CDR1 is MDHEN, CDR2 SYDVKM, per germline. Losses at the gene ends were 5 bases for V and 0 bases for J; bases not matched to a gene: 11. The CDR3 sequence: CASSPEPGTGDQETQYF. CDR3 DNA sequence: TGTGCCAGCAGTCCCGAGCCTGGGACAGGCGACCAAGAGACCCAGTACTTC.

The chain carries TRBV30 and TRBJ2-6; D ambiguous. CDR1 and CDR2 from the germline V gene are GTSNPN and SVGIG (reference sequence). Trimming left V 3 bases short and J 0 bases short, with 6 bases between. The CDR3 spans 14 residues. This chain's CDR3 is CAWSPRSGANVLTF. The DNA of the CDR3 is TGTGCCTGGAGCCCCCGCTCTGGGGCCAACGTCCTGACTTTC.

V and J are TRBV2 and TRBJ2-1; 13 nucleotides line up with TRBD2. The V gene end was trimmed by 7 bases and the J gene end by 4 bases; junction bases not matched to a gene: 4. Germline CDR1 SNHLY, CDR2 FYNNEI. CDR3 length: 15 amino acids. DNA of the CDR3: TGTGCCAGCAATCTACTAGCGGGAGGGTACAATGAGCAGTTCTTC. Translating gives CASNLLAGGYNEQFF.

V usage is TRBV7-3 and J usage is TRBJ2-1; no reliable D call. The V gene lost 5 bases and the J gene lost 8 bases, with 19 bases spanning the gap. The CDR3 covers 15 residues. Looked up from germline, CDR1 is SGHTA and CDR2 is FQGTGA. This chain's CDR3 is CASSPLGVGSHEQFF. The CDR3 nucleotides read TGTGCCAGCAGCCCATTGGGCGTAGGGTCCCATGAGCAGTTCTTC. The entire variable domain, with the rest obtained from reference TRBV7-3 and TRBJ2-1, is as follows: GAGVSQTPSNKVTEKGKYVELRCDPISGHTALYWYRQSLGQGPEFLIYFQGTGAADDSGLPNDRFFAVRPEGSVSTLKIQRTERGDSAVYLCASSPLGVGSHEQFFGPGTRLTVL.

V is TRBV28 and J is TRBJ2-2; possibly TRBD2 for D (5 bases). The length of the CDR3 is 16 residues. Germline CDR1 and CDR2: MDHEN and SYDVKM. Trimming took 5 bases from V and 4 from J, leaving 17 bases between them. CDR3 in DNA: TGTGCCAGCAGTCTCCCCGGGGTCGGTGGCACCGGGGAGCTGTTTTTT. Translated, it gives CASSLPGVGGTGELFF.

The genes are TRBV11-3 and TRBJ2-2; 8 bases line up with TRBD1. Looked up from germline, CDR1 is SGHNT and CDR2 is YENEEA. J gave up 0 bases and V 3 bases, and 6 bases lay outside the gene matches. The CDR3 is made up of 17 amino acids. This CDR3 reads CASSLRQGLTNTGELFF. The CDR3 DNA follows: TGTGCCAGCAGCTTGAGACAGGGGTTAACGAACACCGGGGAGCTGTTTTTT.

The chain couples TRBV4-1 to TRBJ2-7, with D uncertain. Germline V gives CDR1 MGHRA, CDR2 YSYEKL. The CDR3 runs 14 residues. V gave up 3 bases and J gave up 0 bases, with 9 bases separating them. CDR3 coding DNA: TGCGCCAGCAGCCATAACGACATCTCCTACGAGCAGTACTTC. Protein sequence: CASSHNDISYEQYF.

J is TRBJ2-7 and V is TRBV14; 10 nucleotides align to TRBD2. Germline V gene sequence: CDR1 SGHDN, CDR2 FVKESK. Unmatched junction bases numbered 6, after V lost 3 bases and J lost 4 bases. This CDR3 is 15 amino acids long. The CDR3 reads CASSHQGLADYEQYF. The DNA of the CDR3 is TGTGCCAGCAGCCATCAAGGACTAGCGGATTACGAGCAGTACTTC.

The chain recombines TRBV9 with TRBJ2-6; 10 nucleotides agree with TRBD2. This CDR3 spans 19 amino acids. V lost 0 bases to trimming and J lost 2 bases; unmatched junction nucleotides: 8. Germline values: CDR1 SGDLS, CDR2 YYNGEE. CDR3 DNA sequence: TGTGCCAGCAGCGTAGGCGCAGCGGGAGGGCCTACTGGGGCCAACGTCCTGACTTTC. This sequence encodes CASSVGAAGGPTGANVLTF.

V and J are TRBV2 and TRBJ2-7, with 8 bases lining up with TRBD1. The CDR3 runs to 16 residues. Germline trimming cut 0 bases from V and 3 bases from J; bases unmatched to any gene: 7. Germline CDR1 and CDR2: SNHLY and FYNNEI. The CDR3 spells CASSEADGQGGYEQYF. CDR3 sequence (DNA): TGTGCCAGCAGTGAAGCGGATGGACAGGGAGGCTACGAGCAGTACTTC.

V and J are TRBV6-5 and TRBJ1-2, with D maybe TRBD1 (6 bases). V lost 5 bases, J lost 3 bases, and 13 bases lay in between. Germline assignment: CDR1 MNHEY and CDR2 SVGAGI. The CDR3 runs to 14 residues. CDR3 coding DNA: TGTGCCAGCAGTACCGACAGGAACCACTATGGCTACACCTTC. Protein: CASSTDRNHYGYTF.

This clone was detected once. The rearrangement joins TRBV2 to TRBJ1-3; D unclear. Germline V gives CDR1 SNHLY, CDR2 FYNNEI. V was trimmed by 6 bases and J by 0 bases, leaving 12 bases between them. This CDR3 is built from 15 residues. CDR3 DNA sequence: TGTGCCAGCAGCTCTGACACCAGCTCTGGAAACACCATATATTTT. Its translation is CASSSDTSSGNTIYF.

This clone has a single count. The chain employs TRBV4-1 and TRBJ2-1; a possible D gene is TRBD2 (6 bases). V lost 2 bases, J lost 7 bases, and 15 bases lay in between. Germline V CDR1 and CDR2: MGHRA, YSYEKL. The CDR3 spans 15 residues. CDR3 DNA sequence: TGCGCCAGCAGCCAACGAGCGGGTATGGGGAATGAGCAGTTCTTC. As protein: CASSQRAGMGNEQFF.

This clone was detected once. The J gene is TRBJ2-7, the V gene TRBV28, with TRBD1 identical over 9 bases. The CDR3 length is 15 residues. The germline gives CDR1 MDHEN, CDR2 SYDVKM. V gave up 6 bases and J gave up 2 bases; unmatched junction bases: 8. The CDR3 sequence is CASRGRDRVPYEQYF. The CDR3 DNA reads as TGTGCCAGCAGAGGAAGGGACAGGGTGCCCTACGAGCAGTACTTC.

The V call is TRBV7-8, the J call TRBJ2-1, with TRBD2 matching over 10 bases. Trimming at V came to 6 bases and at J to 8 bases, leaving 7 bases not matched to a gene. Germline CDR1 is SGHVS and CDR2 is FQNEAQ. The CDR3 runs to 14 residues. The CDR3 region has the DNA TGTGCCAGCAGTTTTAGCGGGAGGTGGGATGAGCAGTTCTTC. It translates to CASSFSGRWDEQFF.

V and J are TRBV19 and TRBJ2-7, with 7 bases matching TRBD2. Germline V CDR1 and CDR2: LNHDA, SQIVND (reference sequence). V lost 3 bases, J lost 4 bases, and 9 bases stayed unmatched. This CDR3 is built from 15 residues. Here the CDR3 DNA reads TGTGCCAGTAGTATCCGACTAGCTTCGACGTACGAGCAGTACTTC. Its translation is CASSIRLASTYEQYF. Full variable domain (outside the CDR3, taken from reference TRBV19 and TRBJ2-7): DGGITQSPKYLFRKEGQNVTLSCEQNLNHDAMYWYRQDPGQGLRLIYYSQIVNDFQKGDIAEGYSVSREKKESFPLTVTSAQKNPTAFYLCASSIRLASTYEQYFGPGTRLTVT.

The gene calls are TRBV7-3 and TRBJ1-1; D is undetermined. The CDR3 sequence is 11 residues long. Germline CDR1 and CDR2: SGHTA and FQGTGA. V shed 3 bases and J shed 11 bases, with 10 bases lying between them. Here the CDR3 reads CASSFGPGAFF. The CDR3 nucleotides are TGTGCCAGCAGCTTTGGCCCCGGGGCTTTCTTT.

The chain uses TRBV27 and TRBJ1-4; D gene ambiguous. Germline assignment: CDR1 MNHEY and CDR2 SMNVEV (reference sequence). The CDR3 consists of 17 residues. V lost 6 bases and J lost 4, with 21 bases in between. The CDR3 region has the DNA TGTGCCAGCAGCCTACTTACCCCACGTGGGTATAATGAAAAACTGTTTTTT. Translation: CASSLLTPRGYNEKLFF.